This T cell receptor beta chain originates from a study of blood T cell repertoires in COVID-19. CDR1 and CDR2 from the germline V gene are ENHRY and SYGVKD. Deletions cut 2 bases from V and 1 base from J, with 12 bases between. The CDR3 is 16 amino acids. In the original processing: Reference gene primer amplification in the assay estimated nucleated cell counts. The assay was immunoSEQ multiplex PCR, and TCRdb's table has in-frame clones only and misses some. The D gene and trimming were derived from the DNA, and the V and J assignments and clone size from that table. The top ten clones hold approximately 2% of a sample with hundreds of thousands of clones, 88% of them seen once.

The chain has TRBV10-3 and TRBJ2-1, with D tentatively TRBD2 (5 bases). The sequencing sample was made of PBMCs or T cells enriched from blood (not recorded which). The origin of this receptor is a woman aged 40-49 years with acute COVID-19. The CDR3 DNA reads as TGTGCCATCAGTGAGCTCGTTCGGGGATCCTACAATGAGCAGTTCTTC. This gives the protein CAISELVRGSYNEQFF.